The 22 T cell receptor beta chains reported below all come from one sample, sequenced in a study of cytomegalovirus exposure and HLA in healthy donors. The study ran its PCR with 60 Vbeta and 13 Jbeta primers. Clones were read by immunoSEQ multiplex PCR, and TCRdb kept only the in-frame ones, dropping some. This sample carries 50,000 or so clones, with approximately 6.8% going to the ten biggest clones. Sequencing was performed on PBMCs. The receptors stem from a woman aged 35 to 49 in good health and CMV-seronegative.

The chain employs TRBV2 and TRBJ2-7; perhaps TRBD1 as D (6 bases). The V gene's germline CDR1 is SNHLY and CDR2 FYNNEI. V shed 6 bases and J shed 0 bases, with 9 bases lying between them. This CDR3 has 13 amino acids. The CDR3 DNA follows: TGTGCCAGCAGCAGGGGTAGCTCCTACGAGCAGTACTTC. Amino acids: CASSRGSSYEQYF.

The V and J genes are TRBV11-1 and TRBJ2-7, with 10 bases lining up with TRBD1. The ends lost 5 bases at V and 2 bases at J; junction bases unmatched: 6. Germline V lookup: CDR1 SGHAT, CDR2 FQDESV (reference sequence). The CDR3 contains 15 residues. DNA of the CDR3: TGTGCCAGCAGCCGGTCCGGGACAGGGGCCTACGAGCAGTACTTC. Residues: CASSRSGTGAYEQYF.

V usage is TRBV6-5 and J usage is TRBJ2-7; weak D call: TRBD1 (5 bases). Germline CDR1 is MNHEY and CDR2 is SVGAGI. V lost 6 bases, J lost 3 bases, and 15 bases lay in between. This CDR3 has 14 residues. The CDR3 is CASRGSAGNYEQYF. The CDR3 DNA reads TGTGCCAGCAGGGGTTCTGCAGGGAACTACGAGCAGTACTTC.

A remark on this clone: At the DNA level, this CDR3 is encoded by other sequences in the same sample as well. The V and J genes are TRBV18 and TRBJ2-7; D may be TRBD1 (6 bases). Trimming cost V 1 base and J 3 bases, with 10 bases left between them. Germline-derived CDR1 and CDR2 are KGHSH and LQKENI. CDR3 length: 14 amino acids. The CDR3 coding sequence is TGTGCCAGCTCACCACAGACAGGACTCTACGAGCAGTACTTC. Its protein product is CASSPQTGLYEQYF.

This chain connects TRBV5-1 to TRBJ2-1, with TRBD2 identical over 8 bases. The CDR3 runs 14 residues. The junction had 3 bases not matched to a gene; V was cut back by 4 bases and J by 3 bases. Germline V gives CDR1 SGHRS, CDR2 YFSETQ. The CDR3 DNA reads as TGCGCCAGCAGCGGTAGCGGGATCTACAATGAGCAGTTCTTC. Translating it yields CASSGSGIYNEQFF.

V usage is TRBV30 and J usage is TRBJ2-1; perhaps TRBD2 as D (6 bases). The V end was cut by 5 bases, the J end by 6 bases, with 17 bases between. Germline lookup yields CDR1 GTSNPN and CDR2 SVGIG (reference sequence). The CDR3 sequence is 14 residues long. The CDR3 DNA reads TGTGCCTGGGTGGCGGGGACCGCTGTCAATGAGCAGTTCTTC. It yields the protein CAWVAGTAVNEQFF.

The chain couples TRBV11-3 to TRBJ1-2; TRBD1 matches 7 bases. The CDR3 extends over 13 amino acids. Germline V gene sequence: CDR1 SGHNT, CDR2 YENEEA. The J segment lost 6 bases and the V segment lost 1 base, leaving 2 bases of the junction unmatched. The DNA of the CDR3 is TGTGCCAGCAGCTTAGGAACAGGGGATGGCTACACCTTC. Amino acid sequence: CASSLGTGDGYTF. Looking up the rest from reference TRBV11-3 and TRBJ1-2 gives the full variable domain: EAGVVQSPRYKIIEKKQPVAFWCNPISGHNTLYWYLQNLGQGPELLIRYENEEAVDDSQLPKDRFSAERLKGVDSTLKIQPAELGDSAVYLCASSLGTGDGYTFGSGTRLTVV.

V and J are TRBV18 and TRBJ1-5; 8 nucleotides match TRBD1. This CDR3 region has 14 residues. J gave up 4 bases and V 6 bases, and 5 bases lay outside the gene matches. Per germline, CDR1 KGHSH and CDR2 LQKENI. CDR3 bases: TGTGCCAGCTCCAAAACAGGGGGGAATCAGCCCCAGCATTTT. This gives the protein CASSKTGGNQPQHF.

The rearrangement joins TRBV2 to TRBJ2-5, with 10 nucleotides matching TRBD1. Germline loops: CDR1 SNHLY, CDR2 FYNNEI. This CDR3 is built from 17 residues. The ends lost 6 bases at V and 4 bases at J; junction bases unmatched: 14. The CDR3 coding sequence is TGTGCCAGCAGAGCTGGCAGGACAGGGGGGGAGTCAGAGACCCAGTACTTC. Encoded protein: CASRAGRTGGESETQYF.

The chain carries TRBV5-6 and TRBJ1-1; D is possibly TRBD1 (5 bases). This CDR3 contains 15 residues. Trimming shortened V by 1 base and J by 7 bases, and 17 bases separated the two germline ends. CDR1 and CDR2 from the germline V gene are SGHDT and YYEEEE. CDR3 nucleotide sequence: TGTGCCAGCAGCTTGTTGGCAGGGCGGTCTCTTGAAGCTTTCTTT. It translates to CASSLLAGRSLEAFF.

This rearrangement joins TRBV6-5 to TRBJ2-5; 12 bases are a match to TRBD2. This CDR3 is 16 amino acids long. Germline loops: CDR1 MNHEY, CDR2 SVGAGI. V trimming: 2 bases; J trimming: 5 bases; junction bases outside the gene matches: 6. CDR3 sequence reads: CASSYGSSGGAETQYF. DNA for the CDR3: TGTGCCAGCAGTTACGGGTCTAGCGGGGGGGCGGAGACCCAGTACTTC.

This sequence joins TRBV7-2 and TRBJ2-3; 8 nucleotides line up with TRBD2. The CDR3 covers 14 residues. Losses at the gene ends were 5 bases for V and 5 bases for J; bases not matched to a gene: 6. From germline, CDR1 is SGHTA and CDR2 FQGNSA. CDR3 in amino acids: CASSQPGGIDTQYF. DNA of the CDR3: TGTGCCAGCAGCCAGCCGGGGGGGATAGATACGCAGTATTTT.

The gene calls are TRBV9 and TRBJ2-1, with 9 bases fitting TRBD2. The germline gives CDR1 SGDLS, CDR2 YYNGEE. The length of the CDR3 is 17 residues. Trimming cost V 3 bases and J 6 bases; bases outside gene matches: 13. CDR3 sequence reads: CASSDAPGAGGSNEQFF. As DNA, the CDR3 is TGTGCCAGCAGCGATGCCCCGGGAGCGGGAGGCAGCAATGAGCAGTTCTTC.

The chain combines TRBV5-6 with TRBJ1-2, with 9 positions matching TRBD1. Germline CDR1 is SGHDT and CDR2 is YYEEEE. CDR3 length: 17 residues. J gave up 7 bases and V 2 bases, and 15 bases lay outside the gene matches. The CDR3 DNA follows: TGTGCCAGCAGCTTCCCTACCCTAGGACAGGGGTCCGCTGGCTACACCTTC. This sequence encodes CASSFPTLGQGSAGYTF.

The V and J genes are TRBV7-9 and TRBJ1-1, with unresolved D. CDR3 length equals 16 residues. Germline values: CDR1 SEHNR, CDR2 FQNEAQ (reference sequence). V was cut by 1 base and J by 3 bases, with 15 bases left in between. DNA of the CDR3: TGTGCCAGCAGCTTAGGCGGAGGAAGTGGGGACACTGAAGCTTTCTTT. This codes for CASSLGGGSGDTEAFF.

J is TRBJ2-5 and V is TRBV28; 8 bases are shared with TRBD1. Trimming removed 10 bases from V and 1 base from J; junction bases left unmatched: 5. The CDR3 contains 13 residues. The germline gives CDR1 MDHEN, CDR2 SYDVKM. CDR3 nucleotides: TGTGCCACGGGCAGGGGGCGCCAAGAGACCCAGTACTTC. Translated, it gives CATGRGRQETQYF.

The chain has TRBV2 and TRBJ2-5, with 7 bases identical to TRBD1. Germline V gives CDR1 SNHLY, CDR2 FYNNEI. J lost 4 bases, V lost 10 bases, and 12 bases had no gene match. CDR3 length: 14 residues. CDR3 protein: CANAIRQGRETQYF. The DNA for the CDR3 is TGTGCCAACGCCATTAGACAGGGCAGAGAGACCCAGTACTTC.

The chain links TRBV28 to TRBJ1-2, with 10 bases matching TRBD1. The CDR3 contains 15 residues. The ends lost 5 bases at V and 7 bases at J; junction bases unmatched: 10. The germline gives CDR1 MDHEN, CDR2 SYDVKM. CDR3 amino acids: CASSPDPDRGAGYTF. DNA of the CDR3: TGTGCCAGCAGTCCGGACCCGGACAGGGGGGCTGGCTACACCTTC.

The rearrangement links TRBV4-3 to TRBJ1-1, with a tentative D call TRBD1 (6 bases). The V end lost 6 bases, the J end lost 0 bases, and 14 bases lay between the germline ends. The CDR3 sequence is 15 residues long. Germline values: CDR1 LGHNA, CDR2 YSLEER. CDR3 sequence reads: CASRSGAEMNTEAFF. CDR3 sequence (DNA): TGCGCCAGCAGGTCAGGGGCCGAGATGAACACTGAAGCTTTCTTT.

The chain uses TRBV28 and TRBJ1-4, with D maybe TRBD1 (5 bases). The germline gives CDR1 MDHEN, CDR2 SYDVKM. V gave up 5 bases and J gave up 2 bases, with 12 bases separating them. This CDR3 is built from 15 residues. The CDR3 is CASSPQVLTNEKLFF. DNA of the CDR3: TGTGCCAGCAGTCCACAGGTTCTGACTAATGAAAAACTGTTTTTT.

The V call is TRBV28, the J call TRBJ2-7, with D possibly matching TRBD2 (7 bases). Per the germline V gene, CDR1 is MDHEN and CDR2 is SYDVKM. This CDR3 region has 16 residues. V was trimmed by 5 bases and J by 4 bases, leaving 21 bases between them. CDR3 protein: CASSPPLGGEGYEQYF. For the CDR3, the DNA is TGTGCCAGCAGTCCGCCTTTAGGGGGGGAAGGATACGAGCAGTACTTC.

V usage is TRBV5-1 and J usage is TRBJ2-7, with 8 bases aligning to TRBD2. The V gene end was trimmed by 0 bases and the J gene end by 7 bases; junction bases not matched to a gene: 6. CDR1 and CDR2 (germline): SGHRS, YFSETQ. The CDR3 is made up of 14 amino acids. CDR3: CASSLVTSGGEQYF. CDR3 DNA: TGCGCCAGCAGCTTGGTCACTAGCGGAGGGGAGCAGTACTTC.